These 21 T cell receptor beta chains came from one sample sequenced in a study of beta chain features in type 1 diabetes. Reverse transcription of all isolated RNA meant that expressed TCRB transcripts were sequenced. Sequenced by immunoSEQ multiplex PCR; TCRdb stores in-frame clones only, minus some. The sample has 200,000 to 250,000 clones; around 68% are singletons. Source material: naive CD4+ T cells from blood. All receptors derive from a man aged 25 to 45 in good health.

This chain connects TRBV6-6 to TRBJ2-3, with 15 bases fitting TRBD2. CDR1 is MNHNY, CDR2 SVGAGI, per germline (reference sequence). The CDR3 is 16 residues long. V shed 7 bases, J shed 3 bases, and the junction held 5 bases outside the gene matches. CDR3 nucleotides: TGTGCCAGCACCTTGGGACTAGCGGGAGGTACAGATACGCAGTATTTT. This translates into CASTLGLAGGTDTQYF.

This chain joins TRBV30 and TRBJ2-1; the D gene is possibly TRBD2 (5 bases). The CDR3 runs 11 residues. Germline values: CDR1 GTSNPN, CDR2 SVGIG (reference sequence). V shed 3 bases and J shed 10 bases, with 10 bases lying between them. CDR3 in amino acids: CAWSDREEQFF. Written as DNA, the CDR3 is TGTGCCTGGAGCGACCGGGAAGAGCAGTTCTTC. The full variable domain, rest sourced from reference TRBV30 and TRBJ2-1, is SQTIHQWPATLVQPVGSPLSLECTVEGTSNPNLYWYRQAAGRGLQLLFYSVGIGQISSEVPQNLSASRPQDRQFILSSKKLLLSDSGFYLCAWSDREEQFFGPGTRLTVL.

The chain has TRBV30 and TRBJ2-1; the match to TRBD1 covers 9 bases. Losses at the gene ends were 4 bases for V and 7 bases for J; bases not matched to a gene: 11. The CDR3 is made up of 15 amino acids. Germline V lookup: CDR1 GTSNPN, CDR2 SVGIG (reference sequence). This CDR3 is CAWTLLRDRANEQFF. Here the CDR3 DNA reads TGTGCCTGGACTCTGTTGAGGGACAGGGCAAATGAGCAGTTCTTC.

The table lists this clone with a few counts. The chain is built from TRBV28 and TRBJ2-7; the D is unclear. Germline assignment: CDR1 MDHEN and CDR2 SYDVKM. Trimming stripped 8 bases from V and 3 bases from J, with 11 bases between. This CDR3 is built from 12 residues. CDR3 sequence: CASCVQGYEQYF. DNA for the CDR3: TGTGCCAGCTGCGTCCAAGGCTACGAGCAGTACTTC. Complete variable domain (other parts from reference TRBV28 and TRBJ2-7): DVKVTQSSRYLVKRTGEKVFLECVQDMDHENMFWYRQDPGLGLRLIYFSYDVKMKEKGDIPEGYSVSREKKERFSLILESASTNQTSMYLCASCVQGYEQYFGPGTRLTVT.

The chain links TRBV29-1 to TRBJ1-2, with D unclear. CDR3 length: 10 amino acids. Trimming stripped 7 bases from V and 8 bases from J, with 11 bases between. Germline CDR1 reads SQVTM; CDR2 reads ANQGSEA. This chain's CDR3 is CSAWSEGYTF. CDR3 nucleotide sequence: TGCAGCGCCTGGAGCGAGGGCTACACCTTC.

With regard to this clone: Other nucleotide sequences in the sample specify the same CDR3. CDR3 sequence (DNA): TGTGCCTGGAGTGTAGGGGGCTACACTGAAGCTTTCTTT. Protein product: CAWSVGGYTEAFF. V and J are TRBV30 and TRBJ1-1; 7 bases match TRBD1. Losses at the gene ends were 0 bases for V and 3 bases for J; bases not matched to a gene: 1. Germline values: CDR1 GTSNPN, CDR2 SVGIG (reference sequence). The CDR3 runs 13 residues.

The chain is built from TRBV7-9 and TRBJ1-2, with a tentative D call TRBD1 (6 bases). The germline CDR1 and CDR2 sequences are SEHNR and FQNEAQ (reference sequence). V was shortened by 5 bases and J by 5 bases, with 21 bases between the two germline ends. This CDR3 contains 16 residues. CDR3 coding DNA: TGTGCCAGCAGCCCCGGGACAACTATACTTCTTTATGGCTACACCTTC. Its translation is CASSPGTTILLYGYTF. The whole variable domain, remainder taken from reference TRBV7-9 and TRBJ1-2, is DTGVSQNPRHKITKRGQNVTFRCDPISEHNRLYWYRQTLGQGPEFLTYFQNEAQLEKSRLLSDRFSAERPKGSFSTLEIQRTEQGDSAMYLCASSPGTTILLYGYTFGSGTRLTVV.

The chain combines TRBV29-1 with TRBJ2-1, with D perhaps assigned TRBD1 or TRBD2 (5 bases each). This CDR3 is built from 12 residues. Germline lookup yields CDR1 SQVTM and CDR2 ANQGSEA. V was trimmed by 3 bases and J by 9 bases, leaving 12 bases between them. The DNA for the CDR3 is TGCAGCGTTGAGTTGGGGGTAGCTGAGCAGTTCTTC. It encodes CSVELGVAEQFF.

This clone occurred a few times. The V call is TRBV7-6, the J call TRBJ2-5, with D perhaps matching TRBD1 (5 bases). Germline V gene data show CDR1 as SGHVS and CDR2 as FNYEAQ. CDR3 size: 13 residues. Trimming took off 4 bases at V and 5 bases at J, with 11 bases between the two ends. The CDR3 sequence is CASSSPRGETQYF. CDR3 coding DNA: TGTGCCAGCAGCTCACCTAGGGGCGAGACCCAGTACTTC.

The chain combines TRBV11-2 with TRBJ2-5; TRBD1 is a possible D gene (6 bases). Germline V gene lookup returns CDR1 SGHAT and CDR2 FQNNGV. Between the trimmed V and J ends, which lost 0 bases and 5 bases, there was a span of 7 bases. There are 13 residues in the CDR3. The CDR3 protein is CASSLDRGETQYF. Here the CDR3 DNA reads TGTGCCAGCAGCTTAGACAGGGGTGAGACCCAGTACTTC.

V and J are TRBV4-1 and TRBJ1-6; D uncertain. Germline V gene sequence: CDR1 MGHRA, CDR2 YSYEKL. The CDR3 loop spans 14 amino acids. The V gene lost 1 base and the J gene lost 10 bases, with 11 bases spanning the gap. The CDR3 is CASSQVAVASPLHF. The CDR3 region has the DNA TGCGCCAGCAGCCAAGTGGCAGTCGCCTCACCCCTCCACTTT.

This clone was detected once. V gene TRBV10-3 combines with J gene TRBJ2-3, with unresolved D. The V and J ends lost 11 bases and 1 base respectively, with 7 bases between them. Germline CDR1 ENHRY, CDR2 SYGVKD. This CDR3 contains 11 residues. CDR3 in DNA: TGTGCCTCCTTAGGCACAGATACGCAGTATTTT. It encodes CASLGTDTQYF.

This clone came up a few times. CDR3 protein: CASSQIAGSSYNEQFF. The DNA for the CDR3 is TGTGCCAGCAGCCAAATAGCGGGGAGCTCCTACAATGAGCAGTTCTTC. The genes are TRBV14 and TRBJ2-1; 8 bases fit TRBD2. Germline trimming cut 2 bases from V and 0 bases from J; bases unmatched to any gene: 3. This CDR3 contains 16 residues. The germline CDR1 and CDR2 sequences are SGHDN and FVKESK.

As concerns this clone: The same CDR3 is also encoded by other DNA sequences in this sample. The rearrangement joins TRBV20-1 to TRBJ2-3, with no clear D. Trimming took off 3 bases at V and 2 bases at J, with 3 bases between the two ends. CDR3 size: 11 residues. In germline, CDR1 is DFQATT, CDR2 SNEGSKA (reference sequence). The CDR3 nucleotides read TGCAGTGCTAGCACCACAGATACGCAGTATTTT. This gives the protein CSASTTDTQYF.

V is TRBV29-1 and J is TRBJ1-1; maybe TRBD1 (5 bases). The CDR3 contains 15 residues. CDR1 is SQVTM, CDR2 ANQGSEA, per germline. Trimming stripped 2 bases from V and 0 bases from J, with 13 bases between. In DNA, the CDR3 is TGCAGCGTTGAAAGACCGGGACGGGTGAACACTGAAGCTTTCTTT. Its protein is CSVERPGRVNTEAFF. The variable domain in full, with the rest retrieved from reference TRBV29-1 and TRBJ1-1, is SAVISQKPSRDICQRGTSLTIQCQVDSQVTMMFWYRQQPGQSLTLIATANQGSEATYESGFVIDKFPISRPNLTFSTLTVSNMSPEDSSIYLCSVERPGRVNTEAFFGQGTRLTVV.

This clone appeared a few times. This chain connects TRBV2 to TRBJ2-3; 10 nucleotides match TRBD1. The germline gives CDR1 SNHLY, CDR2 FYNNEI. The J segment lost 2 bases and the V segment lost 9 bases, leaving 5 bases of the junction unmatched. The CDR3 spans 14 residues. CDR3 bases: TGTGCCAGTTCGGGACAGGGGATCACAGATACGCAGTATTTT. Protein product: CASSGQGITDTQYF.

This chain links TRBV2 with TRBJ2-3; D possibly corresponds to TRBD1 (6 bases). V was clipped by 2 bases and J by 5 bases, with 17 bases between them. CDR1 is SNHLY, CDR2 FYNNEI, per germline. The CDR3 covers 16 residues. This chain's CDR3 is CASSEQGPDVGDTQYF. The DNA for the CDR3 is TGTGCCAGCAGTGAACAGGGGCCGGACGTTGGAGATACGCAGTATTTT.

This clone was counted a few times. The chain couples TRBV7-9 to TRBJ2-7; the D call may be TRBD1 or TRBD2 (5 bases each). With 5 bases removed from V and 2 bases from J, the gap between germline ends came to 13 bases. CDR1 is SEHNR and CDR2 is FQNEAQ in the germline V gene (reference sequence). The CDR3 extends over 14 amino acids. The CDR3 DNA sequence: TGTGCCAGCAGCACGGGACGCAAGACCTACGAGCAGTACTTC. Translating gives CASSTGRKTYEQYF.

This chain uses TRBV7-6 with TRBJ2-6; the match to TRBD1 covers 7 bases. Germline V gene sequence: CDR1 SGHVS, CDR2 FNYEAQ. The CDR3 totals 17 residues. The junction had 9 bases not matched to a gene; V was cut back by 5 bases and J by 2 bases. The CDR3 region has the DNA TGTGCCAGCAGCACCTCAGGGGGAGCAGCTGGGGCCAACGTCCTGACTTTC. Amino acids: CASSTSGGAAGANVLTF.

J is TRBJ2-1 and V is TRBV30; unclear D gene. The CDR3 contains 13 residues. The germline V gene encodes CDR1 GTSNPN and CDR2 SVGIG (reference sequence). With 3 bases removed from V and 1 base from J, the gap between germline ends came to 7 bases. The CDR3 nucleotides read TGTGCCTGGAGGGCGGATTCCTACAATGAGCAGTTCTTC. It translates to CAWRADSYNEQFF.

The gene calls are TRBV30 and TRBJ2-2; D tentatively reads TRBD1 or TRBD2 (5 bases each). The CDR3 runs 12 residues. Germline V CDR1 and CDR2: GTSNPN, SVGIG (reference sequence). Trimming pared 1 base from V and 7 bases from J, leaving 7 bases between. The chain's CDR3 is CAWSGGDGELFF. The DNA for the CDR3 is TGTGCCTGGAGTGGAGGGGACGGGGAGCTGTTTTTT. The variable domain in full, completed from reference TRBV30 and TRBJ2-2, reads SQTIHQWPATLVQPVGSPLSLECTVEGTSNPNLYWYRQAAGRGLQLLFYSVGIGQISSEVPQNLSASRPQDRQFILSSKKLLLSDSGFYLCAWSGGDGELFFGEGSRLTVL.